The clone carrying this T cell receptor beta chain was seen a handful of times. What it recognizes is unknown. V trimming: 1 base; J trimming: 8 bases; junction bases outside the gene matches: 5. The CDR3 has 13 residues. A second PCR of about 7 to 12 cycles used a sample-barcoded 5' primer and a J-beta primer mix. TCRdb passed the 5' RACE reads through MiXCR, listing each CDR3 protein once. The data show roughly 1.5 million distinct CDR3 sequences, about 45% seen once. Collection of ten milliliters of peripheral blood was performed for each donor. The sample comes from a study of blood T cells in healthy people across ages. Whole-study results and caveats: Strong correlation linked observed beta diversity and percent naive T cells. Age showed a roughly linear inverse relationship with TCR beta diversity per million T cells. Comparison with aged donors showed that long-lived donors had more naive CD4+ cells and higher diversity.

This chain connects TRBV12-3 or TRBV12-4 to TRBJ2-7; 7 bases are shared with TRBD2. Sample: blood. The receptor's source is a woman between 18 and 30 years old in good health. CDR3 amino acids: CASSLGEGTQQYF. The CDR3 nucleotides are TGTGCCAGCAGTTTAGGGGAGGGCACCCAGCAGTACTTC.